This T cell receptor (beta chain) was retrieved from a study of blood T cell repertoires in COVID-19. Study as a whole: Acute and convalescent COVID-19 samples came from the United States, Italy and Spain. The cDNA or gDNA used as material had been derived from T cells, B-cell-depleted T cells, or PBMCs.

In the authors' workflow: How many nucleated cells were present was estimated from reference gene primer amplification. Method: immunoSEQ multiplex PCR; TCRdb's copy keeps in-frame clones and lacks some. V and J calls and clone size are as listed in that table; D and trimming were resolved from the DNA. The data show hundreds of thousands of clones, 90% seen once. With 8 bases removed from V and 2 bases from J, the gap between germline ends came to 12 bases. The CDR3 sequence is 13 residues long. The germline CDR1 and CDR2 sequences are SEHNR and FQNEAQ (reference sequence). The sequence was collected from a woman aged 18-30 years with acute or convalescent COVID-19. Sequencing input: peripheral blood. The chain has TRBV7-9 and TRBJ1-1, with D possibly TRBD1 on 5 matching bases. The CDR3 reads CASGVGGNTEAFF. Here the CDR3 DNA reads TGTGCCAGCGGGGTGGGGGGAAACACTGAAGCTTTCTTT.